Given below is one T cell receptor beta chain in context. The sample comes from a study of identical twins. The V end was cut by 5 bases, the J end by 4 bases, with 14 bases between. Germline V CDR1 and CDR2: MDHEN, SYDVKM. The CDR3 extends over 14 amino acids. In TCRdb, the 5' RACE reads were re-called with MiXCR into one record per CDR3 protein. The profile covers roughly 690,000 distinct CDR3 sequences, with 21% appearing a single time and about 4.3% taken by the ten largest. These data were likewise used in another study, on T cells expressing NK-cell markers. That source adds: Top CD8+ clonotypes included the dominant CD3+CD56+NKG2C+ clonotypes in five to seven donors.

The sample was PBMCs. The chain uses TRBV28 and TRBJ2-5; a possible D gene is TRBD2 (5 bases). This receptor was taken from a woman under 30 in good health. The CDR3 loop reads CASSRPGSVETQYF. For the CDR3, the DNA is TGTGCCAGCAGTCGCCCTGGGAGCGTAGAGACCCAGTACTTC. The variable domain in full, with the rest retrieved from reference TRBV28 and TRBJ2-5, is DVKVTQSSRYLVKRTGEKVFLECVQDMDHENMFWYRQDPGLGLRLIYFSYDVKMKEKGDIPEGYSVSREKKERFSLILESASTNQTSMYLCASSRPGSVETQYFGPGTRLLVL.